Shown below are 29 T cell receptor beta chains from a single sample sequenced in a study of cytomegalovirus exposure and HLA in healthy donors. Researchers ran the PCR with 60 Vbeta and 13 Jbeta primers. Using immunoSEQ multiplex PCR, the repertoire was profiled, and TCRdb retains in-frame clones only, with some absent. The data hold over 30,000 clones, with around 84% observed a single time. Input material: PBMCs. Receptors were obtained from a woman under 30 in good health and CMV-seronegative.

In its sample, this clone was seen once. The rearrangement links TRBV11-3 to TRBJ1-5; tentative D call: TRBD1 (5 bases). This CDR3 region has 12 residues. Germline assignment: CDR1 SGHNT and CDR2 YENEEA. Trimming left V 7 bases short and J 5 bases short, with 9 bases between. CDR3 sequence reads: CASTRGHQPQHF. CDR3 sequence (DNA): TGTGCCAGCACAAGGGGTCATCAGCCCCAGCATTTT.

The CDR3 DNA sequence: TGTGCCAGCAGTGACTCGACAGGGGACACCGGGGAGCTGTTTTTT. This codes for CASSDSTGDTGELFF. The V gene is TRBV6-4, the J gene TRBJ2-2; 8 bases match TRBD1. CDR1 is MRHNA, CDR2 SNTAGT, per germline. Unmatched junction bases numbered 0, after V lost 0 bases and J lost 3 bases. The CDR3 is 15 amino acids.

The V and J genes are TRBV15 and TRBJ1-2, with 8 positions matching TRBD1. Trimming removed 3 bases from V and 6 bases from J; junction bases left unmatched: 9. Germline loops: CDR1 LNHNV, CDR2 YYDKDF (reference sequence). The CDR3 runs 15 residues. The CDR3 loop reads CATSRVGQGIDGYTF. CDR3 DNA: TGTGCCACCAGCAGGGTTGGACAGGGTATTGATGGCTACACCTTC.

This chain uses TRBV30 with TRBJ2-5; 7 nucleotides match TRBD1. Germline V gene data show CDR1 as GTSNPN and CDR2 as SVGIG (reference sequence). Germline trimming cut 3 bases from V and 7 bases from J; bases unmatched to any gene: 8. This CDR3 has 13 amino acids. CDR3 sequence reads: CAWSGQAKATQYF. The CDR3 coding sequence is TGTGCCTGGAGCGGACAGGCCAAGGCGACCCAGTACTTC. Combining the CDR3 with reference TRBV30 and TRBJ2-5 gives the whole variable domain SQTIHQWPATLVQPVGSPLSLECTVEGTSNPNLYWYRQAAGRGLQLLFYSVGIGQISSEVPQNLSASRPQDRQFILSSKKLLLSDSGFYLCAWSGQAKATQYFGPGTRLLVL.

The chain is built from TRBV2 and TRBJ2-1; tentative D call: TRBD2 (7 bases). The CDR3 covers 16 residues. Between the trimmed V and J ends, which lost 5 bases and 10 bases, there was a span of 24 bases. Germline V gene lookup returns CDR1 SNHLY and CDR2 FYNNEI. The CDR3 sequence is CASSYRDPRGGGEQFF. In DNA form, the CDR3 reads TGTGCCAGCAGTTACCGGGACCCGCGCGGGGGCGGAGAGCAGTTCTTC.

This clone was counted a single time. V gene TRBV7-2 combines with J gene TRBJ1-1; perhaps TRBD1 as D (5 bases). The CDR3 is 15 residues long. V was shortened by 2 bases and J by 5 bases, with 15 bases between the two germline ends. Germline-derived CDR1 and CDR2 are SGHTA and FQGNSA. In DNA form, the CDR3 reads TGTGCCAGCAGCTTAATCGGGCAGGGTACGACTGAAGCTTTCTTT. Translated: CASSLIGQGTTEAFF. The full variable domain, its missing parts supplied by reference TRBV7-2 and TRBJ1-1, is GAGVSQSPSNKVTEKGKDVELRCDPISGHTALYWYRQSLGQGLEFLIYFQGNSAPDKSGLPSDRFSAERTGGSVSTLTIQRTQQEDSAVYLCASSLIGQGTTEAFFGQGTRLTVV.

This chain links TRBV4-3 with TRBJ1-1, with D hard to call. In germline, CDR1 is LGHNA, CDR2 YSLEER. V gave up 1 base and J gave up 5 bases, with 8 bases separating them. The CDR3 extends over 13 amino acids. The CDR3: CASSQVMETEAFF. CDR3 sequence (DNA): TGCGCCAGCAGCCAAGTGATGGAGACTGAAGCTTTCTTT.

The chain is built from TRBV5-6 and TRBJ2-3, with D perhaps matching TRBD1 (5 bases). This CDR3 is 14 amino acids long. Germline CDR1 reads SGHDT; CDR2 reads YYEEEE. The ends were cut back, 4 bases at V and 2 bases at J, with 11 bases in the middle. CDR3 nucleotides: TGTGCCAGCAGCCCGACAGTCCCCACAGATACGCAGTATTTT. The encoded protein is CASSPTVPTDTQYF.

The chain uses TRBV10-3 and TRBJ2-3, with a possible D match to TRBD2 (5 bases). V lost 6 bases and J lost 4, with 11 bases in between. This CDR3 contains 13 residues. The germline CDR1 and CDR2 sequences are ENHRY and SYGVKD. CDR3 DNA sequence: TGTGCCATCAGCCTAGGGAGCCCAGATACGCAGTATTTT. Its protein product is CAISLGSPDTQYF.

The chain employs TRBV7-2 and TRBJ2-3; 11 bases map to TRBD2. Germline CDR1 is SGHTA and CDR2 is FQGNSA. V lost 5 bases, J lost 4 bases, and 8 bases stayed unmatched. The CDR3 contains 16 residues. CDR3 sequence (DNA): TGTGCCAGCAGCCGAAGACTAGCGGGGTTATCAGATACGCAGTATTTT. Encoded protein: CASSRRLAGLSDTQYF.

The CDR3 bases are TGTGCCAGCAGCTTCGCGGGACAGGGGGCGTTAGATACGCAGTATTTT. This codes for CASSFAGQGALDTQYF. The V and J genes are TRBV7-3 and TRBJ2-3; 12 nucleotides agree with TRBD1. The CDR3 extends over 16 amino acids. After removal of 3 bases from V and 5 bases from J, the junction contained 6 bases not matched to a gene. In germline, CDR1 is SGHTA, CDR2 FQGTGA.

The chain recombines TRBV15 with TRBJ1-2; 7 positions agree with TRBD1. J gave up 7 bases and V 4 bases, and 12 bases lay outside the gene matches. Germline V gives CDR1 LNHNV, CDR2 YYDKDF (reference sequence). The CDR3 length is 15 residues. CDR3 bases: TGTGCCACCAGCACGGGACAGCCCCCCTCCTCTGGCTACACCTTC. This sequence encodes CATSTGQPPSSGYTF.

This chain links TRBV9 with TRBJ2-3; 7 bases match TRBD2. J was trimmed by 6 bases and V by 3 bases; bases with no gene match: 7. Per the germline V gene, CDR1 is SGDLS and CDR2 is YYNGEE. There are 14 residues in the CDR3. The CDR3 loop is CASSDRTRGDTQYF. The CDR3 DNA is TGTGCCAGCAGCGACCGGACTAGAGGGGATACGCAGTATTTT.

The genes are TRBV29-1 and TRBJ2-3; D is possibly TRBD2 (6 bases). V was pared by 2 bases and J by 8 bases, with 14 bases between. Looked up from germline, CDR1 is SQVTM and CDR2 is ANQGSEA. This CDR3 region has 13 residues. The CDR3 protein is CSVEIAGRGTQYF. CDR3 coding DNA: TGCAGCGTTGAAATCGCCGGGAGAGGTACGCAGTATTTT.

The chain combines TRBV7-9 with TRBJ1-3, with D possibly being TRBD1 (6 bases). CDR3 length: 15 residues. With 5 bases removed from V and 3 bases from J, the gap between germline ends came to 14 bases. Germline CDR1 is SEHNR and CDR2 is FQNEAQ (reference sequence). Here the CDR3 reads CASSRPGENGNTIYF. The CDR3 nucleotides are TGTGCCAGCAGCCGTCCAGGGGAAAATGGAAACACCATATATTTT.

J is TRBJ2-5 and V is TRBV11-2; TRBD2 matches at 10 bases. The CDR3 totals 14 residues. Germline V gene data show CDR1 as SGHAT and CDR2 as FQNNGV. Losses at the gene ends were 3 bases for V and 3 bases for J; bases not matched to a gene: 1. This CDR3 reads CASSFLAGEETQYF. DNA of the CDR3: TGTGCCAGCAGCTTTCTAGCGGGGGAAGAGACCCAGTACTTC.

The V and J genes are TRBV6-6 and TRBJ2-5, with TRBD2 matching over 10 bases. The CDR3 has 16 amino acids. CDR1 and CDR2 (germline): MNHNY, SVGAGI (reference sequence). V was clipped by 2 bases and J by 4 bases; unmatched bases: 7. The CDR3 DNA is TGTGCCAGCAGTTACCCGAAAGCGGGGGGGGCAGAGACCCAGTACTTC. It codes for CASSYPKAGGAETQYF.

Here the CDR3 reads CASSEAVLAGGGMETQYF. In DNA form, the CDR3 reads TGTGCCAGCAGTGAAGCGGTACTAGCGGGGGGCGGGATGGAGACCCAGTACTTC. The J gene is TRBJ2-5, the V gene TRBV6-1, with TRBD2 matching over 12 bases. Germline assignment: CDR1 MNHNS and CDR2 SASEGT. V was clipped by 0 bases and J by 5 bases; unmatched bases: 10. The CDR3 runs to 18 residues.

The chain couples TRBV10-3 to TRBJ2-1, with 14 nucleotides matching TRBD2. Trimming cost V 8 bases and J 0 bases; bases outside gene matches: 0. CDR3 length: 15 residues. The germline CDR1 and CDR2 sequences are ENHRY and SYGVKD. CDR3 in DNA: TGTGCCATCGGGACTAGCGGGAGCTCCTACAATGAGCAGTTCTTC. Its translation is CAIGTSGSSYNEQFF.

V usage is TRBV18 and J usage is TRBJ2-7; TRBD1 matches 9 bases. CDR3 length equals 14 residues. Unmatched junction bases numbered 4, after V lost 3 bases and J lost 4 bases. Germline loops: CDR1 KGHSH, CDR2 LQKENI. CDR3 nucleotide sequence: TGTGCCAGCTCACCCGGGACAGGGATGTACGAGCAGTACTTC. Translation gives CASSPGTGMYEQYF. Complete variable domain (other parts from reference TRBV18 and TRBJ2-7): NAGVMQNPRHLVRRRGQEARLRCSPMKGHSHVYWYRQLPEEGLKFMVYLQKENIIDESGMPKERFSAEFPKEGPSILRIQQVVRGDSAAYFCASSPGTGMYEQYFGPGTRLTVT.

In nucleotides, the CDR3 is TGTGCCAGCCACAGGGAAATGAACACTGAAGCTTTCTTT. Translated: CASHREMNTEAFF. J is TRBJ1-1 and V is TRBV6-1; D is perhaps TRBD1 (6 bases). V lost 8 bases and J lost 0, with 10 bases in between. This CDR3 comprises 13 residues. Germline V CDR1 and CDR2: MNHNS, SASEGT.

Remarks on this clone: One end of the junction is discordant with germline, which a read error may explain. This rearrangement joins TRBV25-1 to TRBJ1-2; 7 bases are a match to TRBD1. The CDR3 sequence is 14 residues long. Germline CDR1 MGHDK, CDR2 SYGVNS. The CDR3 region has the DNA TGTGCCAGCAGTGTCAACAGGGGTGACTATGGCTACCCCTTC. It codes for CASSVNRGDYGYPF.

V and J are TRBV19 and TRBJ2-2; 10 nucleotides line up with TRBD1. Germline loops: CDR1 LNHDA, CDR2 SQIVND (reference sequence). V trimming: 7 bases; J trimming: 3 bases; junction bases outside the gene matches: 2. The CDR3 extends over 14 amino acids. The CDR3 sequence: CASKGTGDTGELFF. For the CDR3, the DNA is TGTGCCAGTAAGGGGACAGGGGACACCGGGGAGCTGTTTTTT.

V gene TRBV29-1 combines with J gene TRBJ1-2; no firm D call. The CDR3 runs to 11 residues. Trimming left V 5 bases short and J 8 bases short, with 12 bases between. From germline, CDR1 is SQVTM and CDR2 ANQGSEA. In DNA form, the CDR3 reads TGCAGCGTTCGATACGCCCAGGGCTACACCTTC. Its translation: CSVRYAQGYTF. Full variable domain (outside the CDR3, taken from reference TRBV29-1 and TRBJ1-2): SAVISQKPSRDICQRGTSLTIQCQVDSQVTMMFWYRQQPGQSLTLIATANQGSEATYESGFVIDKFPISRPNLTFSTLTVSNMSPEDSSIYLCSVRYAQGYTFGSGTRLTVV.

The chain employs TRBV10-2 and TRBJ1-5; the D gene is possibly TRBD1 (5 bases). Germline CDR1 WSHSY, CDR2 SAAADI. V was trimmed by 3 bases and J by 4 bases, leaving 10 bases between them. CDR3 size: 14 residues. The CDR3 here is CASSERQGNQPQHF. CDR3 DNA sequence: TGCGCCAGCAGTGAAAGGCAGGGAAATCAGCCCCAGCATTTT.

The rearrangement links TRBV18 to TRBJ1-5; 8 bases fit TRBD1. Trimming took 10 bases from V and 6 from J; bases not matched to a gene: 8. The CDR3 has 13 residues. The V gene's germline CDR1 is KGHSH and CDR2 LQKENI. Here the CDR3 DNA reads TGTGCCACCGCAACAGGGGGTGGTCAGCCCCAGCATTTT. Its translation: CATATGGGQPQHF.

This clone has a handful of counts. The chain recombines TRBV4-1 with TRBJ1-1; the match to TRBD1 covers 8 bases. CDR3 length equals 15 residues. CDR1 is MGHRA, CDR2 YSYEKL, per germline. J gave up 3 bases and V 5 bases, and 8 bases lay outside the gene matches. The CDR3 protein is CASSISNRGDTEAFF. In DNA form, the CDR3 reads TGCGCCAGCAGCATTAGCAACAGGGGGGACACTGAAGCTTTCTTT.

The J gene is TRBJ2-7, the V gene TRBV19; TRBD2 matches at 10 bases. This CDR3 spans 17 amino acids. V was clipped by 1 base and J by 0 bases; unmatched bases: 6. CDR1 LNHDA and CDR2 SQIVND come from the germline V gene (reference sequence). Here the CDR3 DNA reads TGTGCCAGTAGTATAGGGACTAGCGGCTCAATCTCCTACGAGCAGTACTTC. This translates into CASSIGTSGSISYEQYF. The variable domain in full, completed from reference TRBV19 and TRBJ2-7, reads DGGITQSPKYLFRKEGQNVTLSCEQNLNHDAMYWYRQDPGQGLRLIYYSQIVNDFQKGDIAEGYSVSREKKESFPLTVTSAQKNPTAFYLCASSIGTSGSISYEQYFGPGTRLTVT.

This rearrangement joins TRBV5-1 to TRBJ1-4; weak D call: TRBD1 (6 bases). Germline V gene lookup returns CDR1 SGHRS and CDR2 YFSETQ. V was clipped by 5 bases and J by 1 base, with 12 bases between them. The CDR3 is 15 residues long. This CDR3 reads CASRVTGLTNEKLFF. The DNA for the CDR3 is TGCGCCAGCAGGGTAACAGGGCTAACTAATGAAAAACTGTTTTTT.